Below are 31 T cell receptor beta chains sequenced from a single sample in a study of cytomegalovirus exposure and HLA in healthy donors. The PCR made use of 60 Vbeta and 13 Jbeta primers. Assay used: immunoSEQ multiplex PCR; TCRdb lists only in-frame clones, some missing. The sample carries about 50,000 clones, over 60% recorded once. Sequencing used PBMCs. These TCRs come from a woman in her forties in good health and CMV-seropositive.

This clone occurred once. The gene calls are TRBV5-1 and TRBJ1-3, with unresolved D. Germline-derived CDR1 and CDR2 are SGHRS and YFSETQ. V was pared by 0 bases and J by 8 bases, with 12 bases between. The CDR3 is made up of 14 amino acids. The DNA of the CDR3 is TGCGCCAGCAGCTTGGAACTCCCGTCGGACACCATATATTTT. It encodes CASSLELPSDTIYF.

This clone appeared a few times. This chain connects TRBV19 to TRBJ2-1; TRBD1 might be the D (5 bases). This CDR3 has 13 residues. From germline, CDR1 is LNHDA and CDR2 SQIVND (reference sequence). V lost 7 bases, J lost 12 bases, and 19 bases lay in between. CDR3 nucleotides: TGTGCCAGTACGTCAACAGGTCGCCTCGGGCAGTTCTTC. Translating gives CASTSTGRLGQFF.

V usage is TRBV11-2 and J usage is TRBJ2-5; D is uncertain. The DNA end favors TRBJ2-7, so the J call may be wrong. This CDR3 has 11 amino acids. CDR1 and CDR2 from the germline V gene are SGHAT and FQNNGV. The CDR3 bases are TGTGCCAGCAGCACCACCTACGAGCAGTACTTC. It specifies CASSTTYEQYF.

The rearrangement joins TRBV7-2 to TRBJ1-5; unclear D gene. The CDR3 length is 16 residues. CDR1 is SGHTA, CDR2 FQGNSA, per germline. The V gene lost 5 bases and the J gene lost 3 bases, with 17 bases spanning the gap. The CDR3 DNA reads as TGTGCCAGCAGCCCGCAGGCGGGCAGGAACAATCAGCCCCAGCATTTT. Translated: CASSPQAGRNNQPQHF. Based on the CDR3 plus reference TRBV7-2 and TRBJ1-5, the full variable domain is GAGVSQSPSNKVTEKGKDVELRCDPISGHTALYWYRQSLGQGLEFLIYFQGNSAPDKSGLPSDRFSAERTGGSVSTLTIQRTQQEDSAVYLCASSPQAGRNNQPQHFGDGTRLSIL.

The chain is built from TRBV25-1 and TRBJ1-5; D is uncertain. Germline V gene lookup returns CDR1 MGHDK and CDR2 SYGVNS. Deletions cut 2 bases from V and 0 bases from J, with 5 bases between. The CDR3 spans 14 residues. The chain's CDR3 is CASSELDSNQPQHF. For the CDR3, the DNA is TGTGCCAGCAGTGAACTAGATAGCAATCAGCCCCAGCATTTT.

The table lists this clone with a few counts. This chain links TRBV30 with TRBJ1-1; D uncertain. CDR3 length: 13 amino acids. CDR1 and CDR2 (germline): GTSNPN, SVGIG (reference sequence). V gave up 0 bases and J gave up 2 bases, with 7 bases separating them. CDR3 sequence reads: CAWSVQSNTEAFF. Here the CDR3 DNA reads TGTGCCTGGAGTGTACAGAGTAACACTGAAGCTTTCTTT. Full variable domain (rest looked up from reference TRBV30 and TRBJ1-1): SQTIHQWPATLVQPVGSPLSLECTVEGTSNPNLYWYRQAAGRGLQLLFYSVGIGQISSEVPQNLSASRPQDRQFILSSKKLLLSDSGFYLCAWSVQSNTEAFFGQGTRLTVV.

The chain employs TRBV7-2 and TRBJ2-7; 8 bases fit TRBD1. Unmatched junction bases numbered 5, after V lost 4 bases and J lost 3 bases. Per the germline V gene, CDR1 is SGHTA and CDR2 is FQGNSA. The CDR3 spans 14 residues. CDR3 sequence (DNA): TGTGCCAGCAGCTCCCACGACAGGGGCTACGAGCAGTACTTC. Protein sequence: CASSSHDRGYEQYF.

V is TRBV7-8 and J is TRBJ2-7; 8 bases align to TRBD2. The V and J ends lost 1 base and 7 bases, in that order; junction bases with no gene match: 9. CDR3 length equals 15 residues. Germline-derived CDR1 and CDR2 are SGHVS and FQNEAQ. CDR3 sequence reads: CASSLERDRGGEQYF. Written as DNA, the CDR3 is TGTGCCAGCAGCTTAGAAAGGGACCGCGGGGGGGAGCAGTACTTC.

The rearrangement uses TRBV7-9 and TRBJ2-5; 9 bases map to TRBD2. The J call may be faulty, since TRBJ2-7 better matches the DNA end. The germline V gene encodes CDR1 SEHNR and CDR2 FQNEAQ (reference sequence). The CDR3 runs 14 residues. The CDR3 sequence is CASREAGGVGEQYF. CDR3 nucleotides: TGTGCCAGCCGGGAAGCGGGGGGCGTCGGCGAGCAGTACTTC.

The genes are TRBV5-1 and TRBJ2-7; D is unresolved. This CDR3 spans 14 amino acids. Germline CDR1 is SGHRS and CDR2 is YFSETQ. Deletions cut 4 bases from V and 0 bases from J, with 11 bases between. CDR3 region: CASSPGQSSYEQYF. CDR3 DNA sequence: TGCGCCAGCAGCCCAGGCCAGAGCTCCTACGAGCAGTACTTC. Full variable domain (outside the CDR3, taken from reference TRBV5-1 and TRBJ2-7): KAGVTQTPRYLIKTRGQQVTLSCSPISGHRSVSWYQQTPGQGLQFLFEYFSETQRNKGNFPGRFSGRQFSNSRSEMNVSTLELGDSALYLCASSPGQSSYEQYFGPGTRLTVT.

The chain combines TRBV30 with TRBJ1-4; maybe TRBD1 (6 bases). This CDR3 contains 21 residues. Trimming cost V 0 bases and J 8 bases, with 34 bases left between them. Germline CDR1 is GTSNPN and CDR2 is SVGIG (reference sequence). As DNA, the CDR3 is TGTGCCTGGAGTGTTTCTCCATCGACAGGAGGCCCTTGGGCTATGAGGGAAAAACTGTTTTTT. This translates into CAWSVSPSTGGPWAMREKLFF. The full variable domain, in which reference TRBV30 and TRBJ1-4 provide the parts outside the CDR3, is SQTIHQWPATLVQPVGSPLSLECTVEGTSNPNLYWYRQAAGRGLQLLFYSVGIGQISSEVPQNLSASRPQDRQFILSSKKLLLSDSGFYLCAWSVSPSTGGPWAMREKLFFGSGTQLSVL.

CDR3 DNA sequence: TGCAGCGTCGGGGAGGGGGAACGACAGCCCCAGCATTTT. Protein sequence: CSVGEGERQPQHF. The J gene is TRBJ1-5, the V gene TRBV29-1, with D possibly being TRBD1 (6 bases). The germline V gene has CDR1 SQVTM and CDR2 ANQGSEA. The CDR3 is 13 residues long. Trimming removed 6 bases from V and 7 bases from J, with 16 bases in between.

This sequence joins TRBV7-9 and TRBJ1-5; unclear D gene. Germline CDR1 and CDR2: SEHNR and FQNEAQ (reference sequence). Trimming took 1 base from V and 2 from J, leaving 9 bases between them. The CDR3 is made up of 15 amino acids. CDR3 protein: CASSLGAAGNQPQHF. DNA for the CDR3: TGTGCCAGCAGCTTAGGTGCAGCGGGCAATCAGCCCCAGCATTTT.

The rearrangement uses TRBV30 and TRBJ1-1; unclear D gene. Trimming stripped 4 bases from V and 6 bases from J, with 15 bases between. The length of the CDR3 is 13 residues. Germline V gives CDR1 GTSNPN, CDR2 SVGIG (reference sequence). DNA of the CDR3: TGTGCCTGGATCCCCACATGGGGAGCTGAAGCTTTCTTT. Amino acids: CAWIPTWGAEAFF.

This clone was seen a single time. J is TRBJ1-2 and V is TRBV6-6, with 9 bases fitting TRBD1. This CDR3 is built from 14 residues. V shed 7 bases and J 5 bases; nucleotides not matched to a gene: 8. The germline gives CDR1 MNHNY, CDR2 SVGAGI (reference sequence). The CDR3 coding sequence is TGTGCCAGCAAAATACGGGACAGGGAATATGGCTACACCTTC. Protein sequence: CASKIRDREYGYTF.

The CDR3 protein is CASTPGEYPNYGYTF. The CDR3 nucleotides read TGTGCCAGTACCCCGGGAGAGTACCCTAACTATGGCTACACCTTC. The chain employs TRBV19 and TRBJ1-2; unclear D gene. This CDR3 region has 15 residues. The germline CDR1 and CDR2 sequences are LNHDA and SQIVND (reference sequence). Trimming shortened V by 7 bases and J by 0 bases, and 15 bases separated the two germline ends.

The V call is TRBV7-2, the J call TRBJ2-5; D is undetermined. Trimming removed 3 bases at V and 2 bases at J, with 7 bases between. Per germline, CDR1 SGHTA and CDR2 FQGNSA. The CDR3 is made up of 13 amino acids. This CDR3 is CASSLRVQETQYF. CDR3 bases: TGTGCCAGCAGCTTGAGAGTTCAAGAGACCCAGTACTTC.

The chain carries TRBV23-1 and TRBJ1-5, with TRBD1 matching 7 bases. TRBV23-1 is reported as an ORF; its role is uncertain. The J segment lost 0 bases and the V segment lost 8 bases, leaving 10 bases of the junction unmatched. The CDR3 totals 16 residues. The CDR3 loop is CASGGTVRYSNQPQHF. Here the CDR3 DNA reads TGCGCCAGCGGGGGGACAGTTAGATATAGCAATCAGCCCCAGCATTTT.

V is TRBV5-4 and J is TRBJ1-2, with 10 bases lining up with TRBD1. V trimming: 0 bases; J trimming: 7 bases; junction bases outside the gene matches: 3. The CDR3 length is 14 residues. CDR1 and CDR2 from the germline V gene are SGHNT and YYREEE (reference sequence). The CDR3 sequence: CASSLEDRGFGYTF. CDR3 coding DNA: TGTGCCAGCAGCTTGGAGGACAGGGGGTTTGGCTACACCTTC.

This clone was counted between two and nine times. V gene TRBV7-8 combines with J gene TRBJ1-2; TRBD1 is a possible D gene (6 bases). CDR1 is SGHVS, CDR2 FQNEAQ, per germline. This CDR3 spans 16 amino acids. V was cut by 5 bases and J by 7 bases, with 23 bases left in between. The CDR3 reads CASSPRTTGATGGYTF. For the CDR3, the DNA is TGTGCCAGCAGCCCCCGTACGACAGGAGCGACTGGTGGCTACACCTTC. Together with reference TRBV7-8 and TRBJ1-2, the CDR3 gives the full variable domain: GAGVSQSPRYKVAKRGQDVALRCDPISGHVSLFWYQQALGQGPEFLTYFQNEAQLDKSGLPSDRFFAERPEGSVSTLKIQRTQQEDSAVYLCASSPRTTGATGGYTFGSGTRLTVV.

This rearrangement joins TRBV7-3 to TRBJ2-2, with 8 bases identical to TRBD2. V lost 5 bases and J lost 5; bases outside the gene matches: 10. This CDR3 has 16 residues. The germline V gene encodes CDR1 SGHTA and CDR2 FQGTGA. In nucleotides, the CDR3 is TGTGCCAGCAGCCGATTACCGGGACTAGAGACCGGGGAGCTGTTTTTT. This encodes CASSRLPGLETGELFF.

The chain combines TRBV2 with TRBJ1-3, with D possibly matching TRBD1 (6 bases). The germline CDR1 and CDR2 sequences are SNHLY and FYNNEI. The CDR3 contains 16 residues. The V and J ends lost 3 bases and 0 bases respectively, with 12 bases between them. The chain's CDR3 is CASSEARQVSGNTIYF. In DNA form, the CDR3 reads TGTGCCAGCAGTGAGGCCCGACAGGTCTCTGGAAACACCATATATTTT.

The genes are TRBV6-1 and TRBJ2-5; 7 positions agree with TRBD2. Germline CDR1 reads MNHNS; CDR2 reads SASEGT. The ends lost 3 bases at V and 0 bases at J; junction bases unmatched: 4. This CDR3 has 15 amino acids. The CDR3 nucleotides read TGTGCCAGCAGTGATCTAGCGGCGTACCAAGAGACCCAGTACTTC. Protein: CASSDLAAYQETQYF.

The gene calls are TRBV4-3 and TRBJ2-3; possibly TRBD2 for D (6 bases). The V gene lost 0 bases and the J gene lost 6 bases, with 19 bases spanning the gap. The CDR3 runs 17 residues. The germline gives CDR1 LGHNA, CDR2 YSLEER. The CDR3 region has the DNA TGCGCCAGCAGCCAAGAGCGCGGGACTTCCCCTGGGGATACGCAGTATTTT. This gives the protein CASSQERGTSPGDTQYF.

J is TRBJ2-5 and V is TRBV7-2; 8 bases are shared with TRBD1. Germline trimming cut 2 bases from V and 2 bases from J; bases unmatched to any gene: 7. The CDR3 spans 16 residues. Germline V gene sequence: CDR1 SGHTA, CDR2 FQGNSA. CDR3 amino acids: CASSLQGALGQETQYF. The CDR3 DNA follows: TGTGCCAGCAGCTTACAGGGGGCTTTGGGACAAGAGACCCAGTACTTC. The whole variable domain, remainder taken from reference TRBV7-2 and TRBJ2-5, is GAGVSQSPSNKVTEKGKDVELRCDPISGHTALYWYRQSLGQGLEFLIYFQGNSAPDKSGLPSDRFSAERTGGSVSTLTIQRTQQEDSAVYLCASSLQGALGQETQYFGPGTRLLVL.

The rearrangement joins TRBV4-1 to TRBJ2-6; 7 nucleotides match TRBD2. The CDR3 is 16 residues long. With 1 base clipped from V and 0 bases from J, the junction kept 0 bases outside the gene matches. Germline V gene lookup returns CDR1 MGHRA and CDR2 YSYEKL. CDR3 bases: TGCGCCAGCAGCCAAGGGGGGGGCTCTGGGGCCAACGTCCTGACTTTC. Amino acids: CASSQGGGSGANVLTF.

V is TRBV7-9 and J is TRBJ1-1; perhaps TRBD1 as D (6 bases). The germline V gene encodes CDR1 SEHNR and CDR2 FQNEAQ (reference sequence). There are 16 residues in the CDR3. Trimming removed 4 bases at V and 0 bases at J, with 15 bases between. In DNA form, the CDR3 reads TGTGCCAGCAGCTCTGACAGGCGAAAGATGAACACTGAAGCTTTCTTT. As protein: CASSSDRRKMNTEAFF.

The rearrangement joins TRBV4-3 to TRBJ2-5; 11 nucleotides agree with TRBD2. This CDR3 comprises 16 residues. From germline, CDR1 is LGHNA and CDR2 YSLEER. V was clipped by 5 bases and J by 5 bases; unmatched bases: 10. The CDR3 coding sequence is TGCGCCAGCAGCAGAACTAGCGGGGGCACCACTGAGACCCAGTACTTC. Translating it yields CASSRTSGGTTETQYF.

This clone has a single count. CDR3 in DNA: TGTGCCAGCAGCAAGCGGGGTCAGGGTGGTTACGAGCAGTACTTC. Translated: CASSKRGQGGYEQYF. The chain carries TRBV7-9 and TRBJ2-7, with 7 bases matching TRBD2. The CDR3 extends over 15 amino acids. J was trimmed by 4 bases and V by 5 bases; bases with no gene match: 11. Germline V gene lookup returns CDR1 SEHNR and CDR2 FQNEAQ (reference sequence).

The rearrangement joins TRBV7-3 to TRBJ2-3; D perhaps matches TRBD2 (6 bases). In germline, CDR1 is SGHTA, CDR2 FQGTGA. This CDR3 region has 15 residues. Between the trimmed V and J ends, which lost 2 bases and 0 bases, there was a span of 9 bases. The CDR3 here is CASSLPGGSTDTQYF. The CDR3 bases are TGTGCCAGCAGCTTACCCGGGGGAAGCACAGATACGCAGTATTTT.

V and J are TRBV7-8 and TRBJ1-2; perhaps TRBD1 as D (5 bases). Germline assignment: CDR1 SGHVS and CDR2 FQNEAQ. The CDR3 length is 13 residues. Trimming left V 5 bases short and J 0 bases short, with 7 bases between. The CDR3 reads CASSPTANYGYTF. DNA of the CDR3: TGTGCCAGCAGCCCGACAGCTAACTATGGCTACACCTTC.